This T cell receptor beta chain comes out of a study of OX40 agonist ivuxolimab in advanced cancers. Study context: Six ivuxolimab dose levels, 0.01 to 10 mg/kg, were given intravenously every 2 weeks. Study findings and constraints: Clonal expansion was among the lowest in partial responders at 0.1-3.0 mg/kg, especially CD8+.

Here immunoSEQ multiplex PCR was the method, and the copy in TCRdb shows in-frame clones only, minus some. The profile shows 60,000 to 65,000 clones, 80% to 90% of them singletons. The CDR3 runs to 17 residues. V trimming: 0 bases; J trimming: 1 base; junction bases outside the gene matches: 3. The germline V gene has CDR1 SGHAT and CDR2 FQNNGV. Worth noting for this clone: Its matching antigen is unknown.

V gene TRBV11-2 combines with J gene TRBJ2-1; 10 nucleotides line up with TRBD2. The sequencing here drew on CD4+ or CD8+ T cells sorted from blood, taken in a trial of the OX40 agonist ivuxolimab. This clonotype originated in an adult with an advanced solid tumor such as melanoma, head and neck, liver or kidney cancer. CDR3 sequence reads: CASSLDQRGGSYNEQFF. CDR3 sequence (DNA): TGTGCCAGCAGCTTAGATCAGCGGGGGGGGTCCTACAATGAGCAGTTCTTC. Drawing the rest from reference TRBV11-2 and TRBJ2-1, the complete variable domain is EAGVAQSPRYKIIEKRQSVAFWCNPISGHATLYWYQQILGQGPKLLIQFQNNGVVDDSQLPKDRFSAERLKGVDSTLKIQPAKLEDSAVYLCASSLDQRGGSYNEQFFGPGTRLTVL.